Described below is a single T cell receptor beta chain sequence and its context. Its antigen is not identified. These data come from a study of cytomegalovirus exposure and HLA in healthy donors. Study-level background: An early release of data contained 75 million to 100 million unique TCRs, which came from HLA-typed donors. Regarding the study as a whole: Overall, 164 TCR beta chains were annotated as cytomegalovirus-associated. In a later analysis, compared with equally common non-associated chains, HLA-associated beta chains were more expanded.

The study ran its PCR with 60 Vbeta and 13 Jbeta primers. Data came from immunoSEQ multiplex PCR; TCRdb stores just in-frame clones and leaves some out. This sample has 100,000 to 150,000 clones, with 60% to 75% found just once. Between the trimmed V and J ends, which lost 4 bases and 3 bases, there was a span of 16 bases. The CDR3 consists of 15 residues. Germline V lookup: CDR1 SGHVS, CDR2 FQNEAQ. The sequenced sample consisted of PBMCs. This sequence joins TRBV7-8 and TRBJ2-7; a weak D match, TRBD2 (5 bases). The sequence was obtained from a woman between 50 and 59 years old in good health and CMV-seropositive. As DNA, the CDR3 is TGTGCCAGCAGCTCGAGGTCGGGGAGAGGCTACGAGCAGTACTTC. Amino acids: CASSSRSGRGYEQYF.